Listed here are 6 T cell receptor beta chains from one sample, sequenced in a study of cytomegalovirus exposure and HLA in healthy donors. The primer mix had 60 Vbeta and 13 Jbeta primers. TCRdb's table, derived via immunoSEQ multiplex PCR, lists solely in-frame clones and lacks some. Among about 110,000 clones listed, around 15% were seen once. The source material was PBMCs. The receptors were gathered from a female donor in good health and CMV-seronegative.

The genes are TRBV2 and TRBJ2-7, with TRBD1 as a possible D gene (5 bases). The CDR3 has 12 residues. Germline V CDR1 and CDR2: SNHLY, FYNNEI. Trimming left V 6 bases short and J 3 bases short, with 9 bases between. CDR3 loop: CASRDDSYEQYF. For the CDR3, the DNA is TGTGCCAGCAGAGACGACAGCTACGAGCAGTACTTC. The variable domain in full, completed from reference TRBV2 and TRBJ2-7, reads EPEVTQTPSHQVTQMGQEVILRCVPISNHLYFYWYRQILGQKVEFLVSFYNNEISEKSEIFDDQFSVERPDGSNFTLKIRSTKLEDSAMYFCASRDDSYEQYFGPGTRLTVT.

The sample holds a few counts of this clone. Other nucleotide sequences from this sample produce the same CDR3. This chain links TRBV6-1 with TRBJ1-2; D remains ambiguous. V was pared by 0 bases and J by 4 bases, with 12 bases between. The CDR3 extends over 15 amino acids. The germline V gene has CDR1 MNHNS and CDR2 SASEGT. The CDR3 DNA sequence: TGTGCCAGCAGTGAAGCTCCTACAGCCTCCTATGGCTACACCTTC. Protein: CASSEAPTASYGYTF.

This clone showed up just a few times. V gene TRBV5-4 combines with J gene TRBJ2-3; a possible D gene is TRBD2 (7 bases). V lost 10 bases and J 3 bases, leaving 21 bases between the germline ends. The CDR3 runs 15 residues. Germline V lookup: CDR1 SGHNT, CDR2 YYREEE (reference sequence). CDR3 loop: CAARGRGGTTDTQYF. The DNA of the CDR3 is TGTGCCGCACGGGGGCGCGGGGGCACGACAGATACGCAGTATTTT.

This clone was seen only a few times. The CDR3 nucleotides read TGTGCCAGCAGCTCCCGGGCCGGGGCCTACGAGCAGTACTTC. Protein sequence: CASSSRAGAYEQYF. V and J are TRBV7-2 and TRBJ2-7; weak D call: TRBD2 (5 bases). Germline V gene data show CDR1 as SGHTA and CDR2 as FQGNSA. The V end was cut by 4 bases, the J end by 2 bases, with 12 bases between. The CDR3 contains 14 residues.

This sequence joins TRBV4-2 and TRBJ2-7; a possible D gene is TRBD1 (6 bases). The CDR3 loop spans 16 amino acids. V was clipped by 1 base and J by 2 bases, with 15 bases between them. Germline values: CDR1 LGHNA, CDR2 YNFKEQ. This chain's CDR3 is CASSQVGWDTTYEQYF. CDR3 coding DNA: TGTGCCAGCAGCCAAGTAGGGTGGGACACAACCTACGAGCAGTACTTC.

The rearrangement joins TRBV30 to TRBJ1-5; D unresolved. The CDR3 has 14 amino acids. Germline V gene lookup returns CDR1 GTSNPN and CDR2 SVGIG (reference sequence). Trimming removed 2 bases at V and 0 bases at J, with 8 bases between. This CDR3 reads CAWSSLASNQPQHF. CDR3 DNA: TGTGCCTGGAGTAGCCTAGCTAGCAATCAGCCCCAGCATTTT.